This T cell receptor (beta chain) was captured in a study of blood T cell repertoires in COVID-19. About the research overall: Researchers got acute and convalescent COVID-19 samples from the United States, Italy and Spain. Sample material is recorded as cDNA or gDNA derived from T cells, B-cell-depleted T cells, or PBMCs.

Enrolment of Seattle patients took place during active infection, and they were followed longitudinally. Trimming took off 0 bases at V and 7 bases at J, with 15 bases between the two ends. The CDR3 consists of 15 residues. CDR1 is MGHRA and CDR2 is YSYEKL in the germline V gene. Original methodology: The authors estimated nucleated cell counts from reference gene primer amplification. Here immunoSEQ multiplex PCR was the method, and the copy in TCRdb shows in-frame clones only, minus some. The V and J calls and clone size were taken over from that table, and D and trimming were inferred from the DNA. This table holds around 210,000 clones, 84% found once.

This sequence was found in a woman at least 80 years old with COVID-19, enrolled during active disease. The sequencing input was peripheral blood. The chain recombines TRBV4-1 with TRBJ1-2; a weak D match, TRBD1 (5 bases). The CDR3 loop is CASSQDIWGDGGYTF. CDR3 nucleotides: TGCGCCAGCAGCCAAGATATATGGGGGGATGGTGGCTACACCTTC.